This is a list of T cell receptor beta chains from one sample in a study of shared clonotypes between healthy human individuals. The data were produced by immunoSEQ multiplex PCR, yet TCRdb's version contains in-frame clones alone and is incomplete. The sample holds 1 million to 1.2 million clones; 70% to 85% are singletons and the top ten take roughly 0.83%. Sequencing was carried out using memory CD4+ T cells from PBMCs. The receptors stem from a man between 18 and 35 years old in good health. Some clones in this sample may be carry-over from other donors' samples. The CDR3 runs from the conserved cysteine through the conserved F or W. D genes are given only for firm matches. Not every row has a clone size; where given, it reads once, few, many or a size class.

j_call: TRBJ2-7
v_call: TRBV2
clone_size: few
d_call: TRBD1
cdr3_aa: CASRITGTAYEQYF
cdr3_nt: TGTGCCAGCAGGATTACCGGGACAGCGTACGAGCAGTACTTC

j_call: TRBJ2-1
v_call: TRBV4-2
clone_size: -
d_call: -
cdr3_aa: CASSQDLWGSEQFF
cdr3_nt: TGTGCCAGCAGCCAAGACCTGTGGGGTAGCGAGCAGTTCTTC

j_call: TRBJ2-2
v_call: TRBV10-3
clone_size: -
d_call: -
cdr3_aa: CAIRETGELFF
cdr3_nt: TGTGCCATCAGAGAAACCGGGGAGCTGTTTTTT

j_call: TRBJ2-7
v_call: TRBV5-1
clone_size: -
d_call: -
cdr3_aa: CASSLGPGAYEQYF
cdr3_nt: TGCGCCAGCAGCCTGGGGCCTGGGGCCTACGAGCAGTACTTC

j_call: TRBJ2-1
v_call: TRBV27
clone_size: -
d_call: -
cdr3_aa: CASTFRGTDNNEQFF
cdr3_nt: TGTGCCAGCACCTTTAGGGGGACGGACAACAATGAGCAGTTCTTC

j_call: TRBJ2-1
v_call: TRBV5-8
clone_size: -
d_call: TRBD2
cdr3_aa: CASRPDRGTSVNEQFF
cdr3_nt: TGTGCCAGCAGACCCGACCGTGGGACTAGCGTCAATGAGCAGTTCTTC

j_call: TRBJ2-3
v_call: TRBV29-1
clone_size: -
d_call: -
cdr3_aa: CSVEGGNTDTQYF
cdr3_nt: TGCAGCGTTGAAGGTGGAAACACAGATACGCAGTATTTT

j_call: TRBJ1-2
v_call: TRBV18
clone_size: few
d_call: -
cdr3_aa: CASSPSRQQTNYGYTF
cdr3_nt: TGTGCCAGCTCACCGAGCAGACAGCAAACTAACTATGGCTACACCTTC

j_call: TRBJ1-2
v_call: TRBV19
clone_size: -
d_call: -
cdr3_aa: CASSPGETNYGYTF
cdr3_nt: TGTGCCAGTAGTCCAGGAGAAACTAACTATGGCTACACCTTC

j_call: TRBJ2-2
v_call: TRBV4-2
clone_size: -
d_call: TRBD2
cdr3_aa: CASSQFSSGNTGELFF
cdr3_nt: TGTGCCAGCAGCCAATTCTCTAGCGGAAACACCGGGGAGCTGTTTTTT

j_call: TRBJ2-2
v_call: TRBV19
clone_size: -
d_call: TRBD2
cdr3_aa: CASVGSGEAGELFF
cdr3_nt: TGTGCGTCGGTGGGCAGCGGGGAAGCTGGGGAGCTGTTTTTT

j_call: TRBJ2-2
v_call: TRBV14
clone_size: -
d_call: TRBD1
cdr3_aa: CASSQDLTGVGELFF
cdr3_nt: TGTGCCAGCAGCCAAGATCTGACAGGGGTCGGGGAGCTGTTTTTT

j_call: TRBJ2-5
v_call: TRBV5-6
clone_size: -
d_call: -
cdr3_aa: CASSPLEETQYF
cdr3_nt: TGTGCCAGCAGCCCCCTCGAAGAGACCCAGTACTTC

j_call: TRBJ2-1
v_call: TRBV28
clone_size: once
d_call: TRBD2
cdr3_aa: CASTPTGTSDEQFF
cdr3_nt: TGTGCCAGCACCCCCACCGGGACTAGCGATGAGCAGTTCTTC

j_call: TRBJ1-1
v_call: TRBV10-2
clone_size: -
d_call: -
cdr3_aa: CASIGGADTEAFF
cdr3_nt: TGCGCCAGCATTGGGGGCGCGGATACTGAAGCTTTCTTT

j_call: TRBJ2-5
v_call: TRBV19
clone_size: few
d_call: -
cdr3_aa: CASSPLVGTYQETQYF
cdr3_nt: TGTGCCAGTAGTCCCCTGGTCGGGACCTACCAAGAGACCCAGTACTTC

j_call: TRBJ2-1
v_call: TRBV4-2
clone_size: few
d_call: TRBD2
cdr3_aa: CASSQEVAGSYNEQFF
cdr3_nt: TGTGCCAGCAGCCAAGAAGTAGCGGGATCCTACAATGAGCAGTTCTTC

j_call: TRBJ1-1
v_call: TRBV27
clone_size: many
d_call: TRBD1
cdr3_aa: CASSFGTGGTEAFF
cdr3_nt: TGTGCCAGCAGTTTCGGGACAGGAGGGACTGAAGCTTTCTTT

j_call: TRBJ1-3
v_call: TRBV28
clone_size: few
d_call: -
cdr3_aa: CASSSQPLYSGNTIYF
cdr3_nt: TGTGCCAGCAGTTCCCAGCCCCTCTACTCTGGAAACACCATATATTTT

j_call: TRBJ2-5
v_call: TRBV28
clone_size: -
d_call: -
cdr3_aa: CASSVNQETQYF
cdr3_nt: TGTGCCAGCAGTGTTAACCAGGAGACCCAGTACTTC

j_call: TRBJ1-1
v_call: TRBV27
clone_size: -
d_call: TRBD1
cdr3_aa: CASRKTGGRGEAFF
cdr3_nt: TGTGCCAGCAGAAAGACAGGGGGCCGGGGTGAAGCTTTCTTT

j_call: TRBJ2-3
v_call: TRBV4-2
clone_size: -
d_call: -
cdr3_aa: CASSQGSADTQYF
cdr3_nt: TGTGCCAGCAGCCAAGGGTCGGCGGATACGCAGTATTTT

j_call: TRBJ1-5
v_call: TRBV27
clone_size: -
d_call: TRBD1
cdr3_aa: CASSAGGGGNQPQHF
cdr3_nt: TGTGCCAGCAGTGCAGGGGGCGGGGGCAATCAGCCCCAGCATTTT

j_call: TRBJ2-5
v_call: TRBV29-1
clone_size: -
d_call: -
cdr3_aa: CSAGPDGPETQYF
cdr3_nt: TGCAGCGCTGGGCCGGATGGGCCAGAGACCCAGTACTTC

j_call: TRBJ2-3
v_call: TRBV28
clone_size: -
d_call: TRBD2
cdr3_aa: CASSPSVGGGADTQYF
cdr3_nt: TGTGCCAGCAGTCCGTCCGTCGGGGGAGGGGCAGATACGCAGTATTTT

j_call: TRBJ2-7
v_call: TRBV5-1
clone_size: -
d_call: TRBD1
cdr3_aa: CASSFQLEQGAYEQYF
cdr3_nt: TGCGCCAGCAGTTTCCAGCTCGAACAGGGGGCTTACGAGCAGTACTTC

j_call: TRBJ1-2
v_call: TRBV19
clone_size: once
d_call: TRBD1
cdr3_aa: CASSTSWDREEGYTF
cdr3_nt: TGTGCCAGTAGTACATCCTGGGACAGGGAGGAGGGCTACACCTTC

j_call: TRBJ1-2
v_call: TRBV7-5
clone_size: -
d_call: -
cdr3_aa: CVRTPGASYGYTF
cdr3_nt: TGTGTCAGAACCCCGGGGGCAAGCTATGGCTACACCTTC

j_call: TRBJ1-5
v_call: TRBV18
clone_size: few
d_call: -
cdr3_aa: CASSPDPKQPQHF
cdr3_nt: TGTGCCAGCTCTCCGGACCCGAAGCAGCCCCAGCATTTT

j_call: TRBJ2-1
v_call: TRBV15
clone_size: -
d_call: -
cdr3_aa: CATSSYVPGRRSSYNEQFF
cdr3_nt: TGTGCCACCAGCAGTTACGTTCCGGGGCGCCGGAGCTCCTACAATGAGCAGTTCTTC

j_call: TRBJ2-3
v_call: TRBV13
clone_size: -
d_call: -
cdr3_aa: CASSPRPDTQYF
cdr3_nt: TGTGCCAGCAGCCCCAGGCCAGATACGCAGTATTTT

j_call: TRBJ2-6
v_call: TRBV2
clone_size: -
d_call: -
cdr3_aa: CASRDRLSGANVLTF
cdr3_nt: TGTGCCAGCAGGGACCGCCTCTCTGGGGCCAACGTCCTGACTTTC

j_call: TRBJ2-3
v_call: TRBV28
clone_size: -
d_call: -
cdr3_aa: CASTPAGYPSTDTQYF
cdr3_nt: TGTGCCAGCACCCCCGCCGGGTATCCGAGCACAGATACGCAGTATTTT

j_call: TRBJ1-4
v_call: TRBV5-1
clone_size: -
d_call: -
cdr3_aa: CASSLGRMDEKLFF
cdr3_nt: TGCGCCAGCAGCTTGGGGAGGATGGATGAAAAACTGTTTTTT

j_call: TRBJ2-5
v_call: TRBV4-1
clone_size: many
d_call: -
cdr3_aa: CASSLQGETQYF
cdr3_nt: TGCGCCAGCAGCCTCCAAGGAGAGACCCAGTACTTC

j_call: TRBJ2-1
v_call: TRBV5-1
clone_size: -
d_call: -
cdr3_aa: CASSTGTLNEQFF
cdr3_nt: TGCGCCAGCAGCACCGGGACACTGAATGAGCAGTTCTTC

j_call: TRBJ2-5
v_call: TRBV7-8
clone_size: -
d_call: TRBD2
cdr3_aa: CASSTLAGGYQETQYF
cdr3_nt: TGTGCCAGCAGCACACTAGCGGGAGGCTACCAAGAGACCCAGTACTTC

j_call: TRBJ1-2
v_call: TRBV28
clone_size: -
d_call: -
cdr3_aa: CASSLSAAGSYGYTF
cdr3_nt: TGTGCCAGCAGTTTATCGGCCGCGGGGAGCTATGGCTACACCTTC

j_call: TRBJ2-3
v_call: TRBV7-2
clone_size: -
d_call: -
cdr3_aa: CASSYGHSTDTQYF
cdr3_nt: TGTGCCAGCAGCTACGGACATAGCACAGATACGCAGTATTTT

j_call: TRBJ2-5
v_call: TRBV28
clone_size: -
d_call: TRBD2
cdr3_aa: CASSPAGAVETQYF
cdr3_nt: TGTGCCAGCAGTCCAGCGGGAGCGGTAGAGACCCAGTACTTC

j_call: TRBJ2-7
v_call: TRBV5-1
clone_size: -
d_call: -
cdr3_aa: CASSRQGQAYEQYF
cdr3_nt: TGCGCCAGCAGCCGCCAGGGCCAGGCCTACGAGCAGTACTTC

j_call: TRBJ2-7
v_call: TRBV14
clone_size: -
d_call: TRBD1
cdr3_aa: CASSQDSSGTASYEQYF
cdr3_nt: TGTGCCAGCAGCCAAGACAGTTCCGGGACAGCCAGCTACGAGCAGTACTTC

j_call: TRBJ2-1
v_call: TRBV7-8
clone_size: -
d_call: -
cdr3_aa: CASSLARRLQTSYNEQFF
cdr3_nt: TGTGCCAGCAGCTTAGCGCGCCGACTTCAGACTTCATACAATGAGCAGTTCTTC

j_call: TRBJ2-7
v_call: TRBV6-1
clone_size: -
d_call: -
cdr3_aa: CASSERQAFYEQYF
cdr3_nt: TGTGCCAGCAGTGAAAGGCAGGCTTTCTACGAGCAGTACTTC

j_call: TRBJ2-7
v_call: TRBV7-9
clone_size: -
d_call: -
cdr3_aa: CASSPHHGGRGPRSYEQYF
cdr3_nt: TGTGCCAGCAGCCCACACCACGGGGGACGAGGGCCGAGATCCTACGAGCAGTACTTC

j_call: TRBJ2-2
v_call: TRBV19
clone_size: -
d_call: -
cdr3_aa: CASSASRRLNTGELFF
cdr3_nt: TGTGCCAGTAGCGCTAGCCGGAGGCTGAACACCGGGGAGCTGTTTTTT

j_call: TRBJ1-3
v_call: TRBV28
clone_size: -
d_call: -
cdr3_aa: CASSFGGISGNTIYF
cdr3_nt: TGTGCCAGCAGTTTCGGAGGGATCTCTGGAAACACCATATATTTT

j_call: TRBJ2-7
v_call: TRBV2
clone_size: once
d_call: TRBD2
cdr3_aa: CASSGGTNYEQYF
cdr3_nt: TGTGCCAGCAGTGGAGGGACTAACTACGAGCAGTACTTC

j_call: TRBJ1-1
v_call: TRBV19
clone_size: -
d_call: -
cdr3_aa: CASSMRADRNTEAFF
cdr3_nt: TGTGCCAGTAGTATGAGGGCAGATAGGAACACTGAAGCTTTCTTT

j_call: TRBJ2-5
v_call: TRBV7-9
clone_size: once
d_call: TRBD2
cdr3_aa: CASSYISGEKETQYF
cdr3_nt: TGTGCCAGCAGCTACATCAGCGGGGAAAAAGAGACCCAGTACTTC

j_call: TRBJ2-3
v_call: TRBV6-6
clone_size: -
d_call: TRBD2
cdr3_aa: CASSYPPTSGTDTQYF
cdr3_nt: TGTGCCAGCAGTTACCCTCCGACTAGCGGGACAGATACGCAGTATTTT

j_call: TRBJ2-1
v_call: TRBV6-1
clone_size: -
d_call: TRBD2
cdr3_aa: CASSAGLAEYNEQFF
cdr3_nt: TGTGCCAGCAGCGCTGGACTAGCAGAATACAATGAGCAGTTCTTC